Below, one T cell receptor (beta chain) is given with its context. Its antigen is currently unknown. The data derive from a study of cytomegalovirus exposure and HLA in healthy donors. Study-level findings and limits: Confirmation in vitro established that a few CMV-associated chains were specific for CMV antigens. Analysis was carried out at a later point, and it linked a missense DCLRE1C variant to TCR beta V- and J-gene trimming. The study found most TCR sequences rare, yet found some public TCRs in many donors. An analysis done earlier found most TCR beta V segments productive about 87% or about 30% of the time.

Primers: 60 Vbeta forward and 13 Jbeta reverse. TCRdb keeps only in-frame clones here, not all; method: immunoSEQ multiplex PCR. The sample includes over 100,000 clones, roughly 78% of them seen just once. This receptor was identified in a woman aged 25-40 years in good health and CMV-seropositive. Sequenced sample: PBMCs.

CDR3 sequence reads: CASSQAARGDPNTGELFF. CDR3 sequence (DNA): TGTGCCAGCAGCCAAGCGGCGCGGGGGGATCCGAACACCGGGGAGCTGTTTTTT. J is TRBJ2-2 and V is TRBV14; TRBD2 aligns across 8 bases. CDR3 length equals 18 residues. Germline V gene sequence: CDR1 SGHDN, CDR2 FVKESK. V lost 1 base and J lost 0; bases outside the gene matches: 7. The entire variable domain, with the rest obtained from reference TRBV14 and TRBJ2-2, is as follows: EAGVTQFPSHSVIEKGQTVTLRCDPISGHDNLYWYRRVMGKEIKFLLHFVKESKQDESGMPNNRFLAERTGGTYSTLKVQPAELEDSGVYFCASSQAARGDPNTGELFFGEGSRLTVL.